A selection of T cell receptor beta chains follows, all from one sample in a study of CD8 T cells in ankylosing spondylitis. TCRdb independently ran MiXCR on the 5' RACE reads; one entry per CDR3 protein. The sample consists of hundreds of thousands of distinct CDR3 sequences, roughly 18% of them appearing once. Sequencing input: blood, either unsorted or a sorted T cell fraction (not recorded which). Every receptor here comes from a male donor with ankylosing spondylitis. The CDR3 runs from the conserved cysteine through the conserved F or W. D genes are given only for firm matches. Clone sizes are given selectively: once, few, many, or a class where the clone is expanded.

j_call d_call v_call clone_size cdr3_nt cdr3_aa
TRBJ2-7 TRBD1 TRBV20-1 few TGCAGTGCCGAAAAGGACAGGGACCCTAACGAGCAGTACTTC CSAEKDRDPNEQYF
TRBJ1-5 NA TRBV28 few TGTGCCAGCAGTCACGGACATAGCAATCAGCCCCAGCATTTT CASSHGHSNQPQHF
TRBJ2-5 TRBD2 TRBV7-8 NA TGTGCCAGCAGCACTGAGTGGGGACTAGCGGCAGCACAAGAGACCCAGTACTTC CASSTEWGLAAAQETQYF
TRBJ2-1 TRBD1 TRBV6-5 few TGTGCCAGCAGTTACTCAGGGACAGGGTCATATGAGCAGTTCTTC CASSYSGTGSYEQFF
TRBJ2-1 NA TRBV7-8 few TGTGCCAGCAGCATCCCACTCCATGAGCAGTTCTTC CASSIPLHEQFF
TRBJ1-1 NA TRBV9 NA TGTGCCAGCAGCGTCAATTTCGGTGAAGCTTTCTTT CASSVNFGEAFF
TRBJ2-7 NA TRBV7-3 few TGTGCCAGCAGCTTAGAGACTGGGGTTTCCTACGAGCAGTACTTC CASSLETGVSYEQYF
TRBJ1-1 NA TRBV6-4 few TGTGCCAGCAGTGACCGCTGGAACACTGAAGCTTTCTTT CASSDRWNTEAFF
TRBJ2-1 NA TRBV3-1 NA TGTGCCAGCAGCCAAGGGGTCCCAACGGACTCCTACAATGAGCAGTTCTTC CASSQGVPTDSYNEQFF
TRBJ2-1 TRBD2 TRBV5-1 NA TGCGCCAGCAGACCCTCTTTTAGCGGGCCCACCCACAATGAGCAGTTCTTC CASRPSFSGPTHNEQFF